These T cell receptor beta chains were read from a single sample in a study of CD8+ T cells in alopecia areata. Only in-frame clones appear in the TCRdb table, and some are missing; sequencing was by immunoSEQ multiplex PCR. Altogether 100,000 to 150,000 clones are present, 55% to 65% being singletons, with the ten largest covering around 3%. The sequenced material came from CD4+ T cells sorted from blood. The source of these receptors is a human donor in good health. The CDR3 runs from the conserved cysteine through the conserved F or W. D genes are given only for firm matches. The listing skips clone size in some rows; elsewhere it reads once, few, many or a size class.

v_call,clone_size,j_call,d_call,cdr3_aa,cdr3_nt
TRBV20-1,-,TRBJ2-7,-,CSAGYVSEQYF,TGCAGTGCTGGCTACGTCTCCGAGCAGTACTTC
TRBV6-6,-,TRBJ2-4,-,CASSNLAKNIQYF,TGTGCCAGCAGTAACCTAGCCAAAAACATTCAGTACTTC
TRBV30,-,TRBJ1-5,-,CAWSVPATHQPQHF,TGTGCCTGGAGTGTACCAGCAACCCATCAGCCCCAGCATTTT
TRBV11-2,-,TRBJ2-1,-,CASSKLGAPAEQFF,TGTGCCAGCAGTAAACTGGGAGCCCCCGCTGAGCAGTTCTTC
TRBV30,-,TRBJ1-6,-,CAWSSQGRVYNSPLHF,TGTGCCTGGAGCAGCCAGGGGAGGGTTTATAATTCACCCCTCCACTTT
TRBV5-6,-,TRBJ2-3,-,CASNPLGGSSTDTQYF,TGTGCCAGCAACCCTTTGGGGGGCTCTAGCACAGATACGCAGTATTTT
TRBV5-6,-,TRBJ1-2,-,CASSPGRIGGYTF,TGTGCCAGCAGCCCAGGGAGGATAGGCGGCTACACCTTC
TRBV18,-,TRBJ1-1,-,CASSPPGTPMNTEAFF,TGTGCCAGCTCACCACCGGGGACCCCGATGAACACTGAAGCTTTCTTT
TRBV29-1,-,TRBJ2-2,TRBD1,CSVSVQGAPGELFF,TGCAGCGTTTCCGTACAGGGGGCCCCCGGGGAGCTGTTTTTT
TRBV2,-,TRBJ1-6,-,CASRAGSSYNSPLHF,TGTGCCAGCAGGGCAGGGAGCTCCTATAATTCACCCCTCCACTTT
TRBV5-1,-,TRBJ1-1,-,CASSPRGGGMNTEAFF,TGCGCCAGCAGCCCCCGGGGCGGGGGCATGAACACTGAAGCTTTCTTT
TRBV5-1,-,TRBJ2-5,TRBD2,CASSHTSGGEETQYF,TGCGCCAGCAGCCACACTAGCGGGGGAGAAGAGACCCAGTACTTC
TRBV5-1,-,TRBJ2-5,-,CASIRDKGETQYF,TGCGCCAGCATTCGGGACAAAGGAGAGACCCAGTACTTC
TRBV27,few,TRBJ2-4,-,CASSWGGWGKNIQYF,TGTGCCAGCAGTTGGGGAGGCTGGGGCAAAAACATTCAGTACTTC
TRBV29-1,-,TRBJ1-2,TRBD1,CSLETGGGDYTF,TGCAGCCTCGAAACAGGGGGTGGGGACTACACCTTC
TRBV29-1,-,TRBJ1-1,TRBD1,CSVAYRGAEAFF,TGCAGCGTTGCGTACAGGGGGGCTGAAGCTTTCTTT
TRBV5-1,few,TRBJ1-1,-,CASSPGLMTEAFF,TGCGCCAGCAGCCCGGGACTTATGACTGAAGCTTTCTTT
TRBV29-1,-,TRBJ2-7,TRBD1,CSARPMGGQGLSEQYF,TGCAGCGCTCGTCCTATGGGGGGACAGGGACTTAGTGAGCAGTACTTC
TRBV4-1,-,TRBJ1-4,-,CASSQGYSLNEKLFF,TGCGCCAGCAGCCAAGGGTACAGCCTTAATGAAAAACTGTTTTTT
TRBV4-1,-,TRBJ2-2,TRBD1,CASTTRAKWDRARNTGELFF,TGCGCCAGCACTACTAGAGCGAAGTGGGACAGGGCCCGGAACACCGGGGAGCTGTTTTTT
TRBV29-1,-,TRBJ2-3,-,CSVGSTDTQYF,TGCAGCGTTGGGAGCACAGATACGCAGTATTTT
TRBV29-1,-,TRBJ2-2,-,CSVRLQGHTGELFF,TGCAGCGTTCGTCTGCAGGGGCACACCGGGGAGCTGTTTTTT
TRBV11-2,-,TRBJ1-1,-,CASSGRGALATEAFF,TGTGCCAGCAGCGGCAGGGGAGCGCTGGCGACTGAAGCTTTCTTT
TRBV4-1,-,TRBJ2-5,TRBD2,CASSQAPSGAQETQYF,TGCGCCAGCAGCCAAGCCCCCAGCGGGGCGCAAGAGACCCAGTACTTC
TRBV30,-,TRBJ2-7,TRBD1,CAWRRQGVYEQYF,TGTGCCTGGAGACGGCAGGGGGTCTACGAGCAGTACTTC
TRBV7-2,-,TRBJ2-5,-,CASSPPTGRETRTQYF,TGTGCCAGCAGCCCTCCGACAGGGAGGGAGACAAGGACCCAGTACTTC
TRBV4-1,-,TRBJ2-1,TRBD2,CASSQLGRGEYNEQFF,TGCGCCAGCAGCCAACTGGGGAGGGGCGAGTACAATGAGCAGTTCTTC
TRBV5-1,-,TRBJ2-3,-,CASGSTDTQYF,TGCGCCAGCGGGAGCACAGATACGCAGTATTTT
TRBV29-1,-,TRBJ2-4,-,CSANDLAKNIQYF,TGCAGCGCAAATGATCTAGCCAAAAACATTCAGTACTTC
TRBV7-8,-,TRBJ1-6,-,CASSAPKTNSPLHF,TGTGCCAGCAGCGCCCCAAAAACCAATTCACCCCTCCACTTT
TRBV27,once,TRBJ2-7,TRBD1,CASGTALFPLGF,TGTGCCAGCGGGACAGCCCTTTTCCCCTTGGGATTC
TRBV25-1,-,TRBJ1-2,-,CASSEGWRTNYGYTF,TGTGCCAGCAGCGAGGGTTGGCGAACTAACTATGGCTACACCTTC
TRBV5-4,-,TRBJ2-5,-,CASSSPKGGFQETQYF,TGTGCCAGCAGCTCGCCTAAGGGGGGATTTCAAGAGACCCAGTACTTC
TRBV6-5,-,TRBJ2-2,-,CASSSRGGELFF,TGTGCCAGCAGTTCCCGGGGCGGGGAGCTGTTTTTT
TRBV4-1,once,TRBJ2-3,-,CASSLGSGSTDTQYF,TGCGCCAGCAGCCTGGGGAGTGGCAGCACAGATACGCAGTATTTT
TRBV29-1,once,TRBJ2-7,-,CSVGRKPYEQYF,TGCAGCGTTGGGAGGAAACCCTACGAGCAGTACTTC
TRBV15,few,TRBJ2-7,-,CATSRDTTGEQYF,TGTGCCACCAGCAGAGACACTACGGGGGAGCAGTACTTC
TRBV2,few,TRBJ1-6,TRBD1,CASSRQGFGYNSPLHF,TGTGCCAGCAGCCGACAGGGGTTTGGCTATAATTCACCCCTCCACTTT
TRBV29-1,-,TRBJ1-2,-,CSVDGGAYGYTF,TGCAGCGTTGACGGGGGAGCGTATGGCTACACCTTC
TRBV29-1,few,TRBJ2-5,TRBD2,CSVPAAGQETQYF,TGCAGCGTTCCAGCAGCGGGGCAAGAGACCCAGTACTTC
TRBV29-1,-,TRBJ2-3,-,CSVGYARSDTQYF,TGCAGCGTTGGGTACGCCCGATCCGATACGCAGTATTTT
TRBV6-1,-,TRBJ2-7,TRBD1,CASSESGTGVPHEQYF,TGTGCCAGCAGTGAATCCGGGACAGGGGTTCCCCACGAGCAGTACTTC
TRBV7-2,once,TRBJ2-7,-,CASSSGPYEQYF,TGTGCCAGCAGTAGCGGACCCTACGAGCAGTACTTC
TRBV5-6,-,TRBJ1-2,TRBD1,CASSDRTGGIIYGYTF,TGTGCCAGCAGCGACAGGACAGGGGGGATAATCTATGGCTACACCTTC
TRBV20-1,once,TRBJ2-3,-,CSAGAGDTQYF,TGCAGTGCGGGGGCAGGGGATACGCAGTATTTT
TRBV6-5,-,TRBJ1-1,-,CASSSGQKAFF,TGTGCCAGCAGTTCTGGACAGAAAGCTTTCTTT
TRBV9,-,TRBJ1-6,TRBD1,CASSVGTGRDSPLHF,TGTGCCAGCAGCGTAGGGACAGGGCGGGATTCACCCCTCCACTTT
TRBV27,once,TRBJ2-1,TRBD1,CASQPGGRTYNEQFF,TGTGCCAGTCAACCAGGGGGCAGAACCTACAATGAGCAGTTCTTC
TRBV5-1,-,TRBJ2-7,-,CASSSEGAGKVQYF,TGCGCCAGCAGCTCGGAGGGGGCAGGGAAGGTGCAGTACTTC
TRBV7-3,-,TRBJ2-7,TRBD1,CASSPDRGSYEQYF,TGTGCCAGCAGCCCCGACAGGGGGTCCTACGAGCAGTACTTC
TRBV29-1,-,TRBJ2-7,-,CSVDNDASEQYF,TGCAGCGTTGATAATGATGCTTCCGAGCAGTACTTC
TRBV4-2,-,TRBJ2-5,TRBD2,CASSPSGGQETQYF,TGTGCCAGCAGCCCATCGGGGGGCCAAGAGACCCAGTACTTC
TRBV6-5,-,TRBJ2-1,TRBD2,CASSRGGSSYNEQFF,TGTGCCAGCAGTCGCGGGGGGAGCTCCTACAATGAGCAGTTCTTC
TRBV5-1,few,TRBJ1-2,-,CASSPGGASNYGYTF,TGCGCCAGCAGCCCCGGGGGGGCGTCTAACTATGGCTACACCTTC